This is a list of T cell receptor beta chains from one sample in a study of blood T cell repertoires in COVID-19. The data were produced by immunoSEQ multiplex PCR, yet TCRdb's version contains in-frame clones alone and is incomplete. The sample lists some 120,000 clones; roughly 90% were seen once. Sequences were obtained from peripheral blood. Receptor source: a man aged 60 to 69 with COVID-19, enrolled during active disease. CDR3s include the opening cysteine and the closing phenylalanine or tryptophan. D genes are given only for firm matches. Clone size, where shown, is once, few, many, or a class for clones that have expanded.

>TRBJ1-1|TRBD1|.|TRBV5-1
CASKSRGVDTEAFF
TGCGCCAGCAAATCCAGGGGGGTAGACACTGAAGCTTTCTTT
>TRBJ2-3|.|.|TRBV19
CASSTRGMGTDTQYF
TGTGCCAGTAGTACTCGGGGGATGGGCACAGATACGCAGTATTTT
>TRBJ1-2|.|.|TRBV2
CASSSGTRVGYGYTF
TGTGCCAGCAGCTCCGGGACAAGGGTGGGCTATGGCTACACCTTC
>TRBJ1-2|.|.|TRBV6-4
CASSGNPGSNYGYTF
TGTGCCAGCAGTGGCAATCCGGGATCGAACTATGGCTACACCTTC
>TRBJ2-7|.|.|TRBV5-1
CASSFGGRGGEQYF
TGCGCCAGCAGCTTCGGAGGGAGGGGGGGCGAGCAGTACTTC
>TRBJ2-5|.|few|TRBV24-1
CATSDPGSAKETQYF
TGTGCCACCAGTGACCCCGGTAGCGCAAAAGAGACCCAGTACTTC
>TRBJ2-5|TRBD1|.|TRBV5-1
CASSVQGEETQYF
TGCGCCAGCAGCGTACAGGGGGAAGAGACCCAGTACTTC
>TRBJ2-3|TRBD1|.|TRBV5-1
CASKGQPTDTQYF
TGCGCCAGCAAGGGACAGCCCACAGATACGCAGTATTTT
>TRBJ2-1|TRBD2|.|TRBV5-1
CASSLGSSGPYNEQFF
TGCGCCAGCAGCTTGGGGTCTAGCGGACCCTACAATGAGCAGTTCTTC
>TRBJ2-3|TRBD2|.|TRBV6-5
CASSQREGPGDTQYF
TGTGCCAGCAGTCAGCGGGAGGGCCCGGGAGATACGCAGTATTTT
>TRBJ1-3|TRBD1|.|TRBV7-6
CASSGRTGSSLSGNTIYF
TGTGCCAGTAGCGGGCGGACAGGGAGCTCACTCTCTGGAAACACCATATATTTT
>TRBJ1-2|TRBD1|.|TRBV4-3
CASSPTGAGGSGGYTF
TGCGCCAGCAGCCCGACCGGGGCAGGGGGTTCCGGGGGCTACACCTTC
>TRBJ2-7|TRBD1|once|TRBV18
CASSYPGQGREQYF
TGTGCCAGCTCATACCCGGGACAGGGACGCGAGCAGTACTTC
>TRBJ2-5|.|.|TRBV5-5
CASSPIRGKTQYF
TGTGCCAGCAGCCCCATTAGGGGGAAGACCCAGTACTTC